This TCR beta chain stems from a study of CD8+ T cells in alopecia areata. Pooled cutaneous lymph node cells were sorted using CD4, CD8alpha, NKG2D, NKG2ACE and other markers. A word on this clone: Any gene name here is a mouse gene name. The CDR3 end falls 4 residues outside the read, so it is completed with the germline J gene.

Extracted RNA was reverse transcribed into cDNA, the sequencing template. Produced via immunoSEQ multiplex PCR; TCRdb's table is partial and in-frame only. The table lists about 270,000 clones, no singletons, with 0.9% to 1.5% in the top ten. V dropped 4 bases and J dropped 0; count of bases not matched to a gene: 1. Germline loops: CDR1 LGHNA, CDR2 YNLKQL (reference sequence). The CDR3 sequence is 15 residues long. Sample: CD4+ T cells sorted from a lymph node. This sequence was found in a C3H/HeJ mouse with alopecia areata. Strain MHC haplotype: H2-k. The J gene is TRBJ2-5, the V gene TRBV5, with 10 nucleotides matching TRBD1. The DNA read from the CDR3 is TGTGCCAGCAGCCGGGGACAGGGGAACCAAGAC. Protein sequence: CASSRGQGNQD. The full CDR3 sequence reads CASSRGQGNQDTQYF.